The rows below give T cell receptor beta chains drawn from one sample of a study of shared clonotypes between healthy human individuals. Assay used: immunoSEQ multiplex PCR; TCRdb lists only in-frame clones, some missing. The sample includes approximately 1,000,000 clones, 75% to 85% seen only once; the top ten take 0.5% to 0.6%. Sequenced: memory CD4+ T cells from PBMCs. All receptors come from a man between 18 and 29 years old in good health. Some clones in this sample may be carry-over from other donors' samples. The CDR3 runs from the conserved cysteine through the conserved F or W. The order of the fields is clone size, D gene, J gene, V gene, CDR3 DNA, CDR3 protein. A D gene is named only where the DNA matches it firmly. The size entry is marked missing in some rows and otherwise reads once, few, many or a size class.

size: -
D: TRBD1
J: TRBJ2-2
V: TRBV18
DNA: TGTGCCAGCTCACCACGAGAGGGGGCTAGCACCGGGGAGCTGTTTTTT
CDR3: CASSPREGASTGELFF

size: -
D: -
J: TRBJ2-3
V: TRBV7-9
DNA: TGTGCCAGCAGCTTTTACAGGAATGGCGGCACAGATACGCAGTATTTT
CDR3: CASSFYRNGGTDTQYF

size: -
D: -
J: TRBJ1-1
V: TRBV10-3
DNA: TGTGCCATCAGTGTGATGGGTAGGAACACTGAAGCTTTCTTT
CDR3: CAISVMGRNTEAFF

size: -
D: -
J: TRBJ2-7
V: TRBV5-1
DNA: TGCGCCAGCAGCTTGGACCTAACCGGGACCCCCTCCTACGAGCAGTACTTC
CDR3: CASSLDLTGTPSYEQYF

size: -
D: -
J: TRBJ2-2
V: TRBV19
DNA: TGTGCCAGCCACGATTTTTCCATGACCCCCGGGGAGCTGTTTTTT
CDR3: CASHDFSMTPGELFF

size: -
D: -
J: TRBJ1-2
V: TRBV5-1
DNA: TGCGCCAGCAGCTTCACCGGGACGCCTTCGCGCTACACCTTC
CDR3: CASSFTGTPSRYTF

size: -
D: -
J: TRBJ1-4
V: TRBV28
DNA: TGTGCCAGCAGCTATGGACATGGGCGGGAAAAACTGTTTTTT
CDR3: CASSYGHGREKLFF

size: few
D: -
J: TRBJ2-1
V: TRBV30
DNA: TGTGCCTGGAACGACCCGGGACTGCACCACAATGAGCAGTTCTTC
CDR3: CAWNDPGLHHNEQFF

size: -
D: TRBD2
J: TRBJ2-1
V: TRBV15
DNA: TGTGCCACCAGTCGGACTAGCGGGAATGAGCAGTTCTTC
CDR3: CATSRTSGNEQFF

size: -
D: TRBD1
J: TRBJ2-5
V: TRBV5-1
DNA: TGCGCCAGCAGCCAAGGCCACTACAGGGGGCAGGCCCAGTACTTC
CDR3: CASSQGHYRGQAQYF

size: once
D: -
J: TRBJ1-6
V: TRBV30
DNA: TGTGCCTGGAGTTCCCTTAAGGGCGTAGGGTCCCTCCACTTT
CDR3: CAWSSLKGVGSLHF

size: -
D: -
J: TRBJ1-6
V: TRBV5-1
DNA: TGCGCCAGCAGCTTGGGGCCCGGGGGGTATAATTCACCCCTCCACTTT
CDR3: CASSLGPGGYNSPLHF